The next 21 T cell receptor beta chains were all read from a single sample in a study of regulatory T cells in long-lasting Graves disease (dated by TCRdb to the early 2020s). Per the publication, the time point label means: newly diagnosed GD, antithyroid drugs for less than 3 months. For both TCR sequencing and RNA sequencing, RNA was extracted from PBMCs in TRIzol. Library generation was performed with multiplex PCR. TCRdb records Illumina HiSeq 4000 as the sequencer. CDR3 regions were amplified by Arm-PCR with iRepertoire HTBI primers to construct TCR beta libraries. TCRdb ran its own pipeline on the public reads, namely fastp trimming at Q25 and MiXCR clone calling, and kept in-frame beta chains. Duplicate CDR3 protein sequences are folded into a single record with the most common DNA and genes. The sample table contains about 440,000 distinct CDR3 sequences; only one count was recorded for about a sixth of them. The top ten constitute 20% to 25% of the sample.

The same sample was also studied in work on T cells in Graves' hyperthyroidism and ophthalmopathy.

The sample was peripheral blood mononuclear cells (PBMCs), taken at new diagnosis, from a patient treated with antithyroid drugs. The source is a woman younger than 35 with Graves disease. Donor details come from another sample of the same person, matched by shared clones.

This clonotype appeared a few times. This CDR3 reads CASRPGLAVTGELFF. CDR3 DNA sequence: TGTGCCAGCAGACCGGGACTAGCGGTGACCGGGGAGCTGTTTTTT. This chain joins TRBV6-1 and TRBJ2-2, with 11 bases lining up with TRBD2. J gave up 5 bases and V 6 bases, and 5 bases lay outside the gene matches. Germline loops: CDR1 MNHNS, CDR2 SASEGT. This CDR3 has 15 amino acids.

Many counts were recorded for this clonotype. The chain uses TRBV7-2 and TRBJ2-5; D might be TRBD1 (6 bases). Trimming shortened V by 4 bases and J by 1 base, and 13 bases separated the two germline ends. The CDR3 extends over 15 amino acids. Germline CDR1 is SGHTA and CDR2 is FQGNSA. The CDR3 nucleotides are TGTGCCAGCAGCTCAGGGGACACCCGCCAAGAGACCCAGTACTTC. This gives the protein CASSSGDTRQETQYF.

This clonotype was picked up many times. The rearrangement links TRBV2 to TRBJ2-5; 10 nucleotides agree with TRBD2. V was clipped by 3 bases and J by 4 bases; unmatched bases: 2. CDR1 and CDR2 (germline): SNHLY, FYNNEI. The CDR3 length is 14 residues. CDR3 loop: CASSDIAGGETQYF. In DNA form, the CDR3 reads TGTGCCAGCAGTGATATAGCGGGAGGAGAGACCCAGTACTTC.

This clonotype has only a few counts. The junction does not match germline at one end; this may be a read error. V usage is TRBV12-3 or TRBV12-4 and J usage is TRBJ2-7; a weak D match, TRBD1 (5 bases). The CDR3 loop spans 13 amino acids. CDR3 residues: CAGSLAGWDEQYF. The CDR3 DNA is TGTGCCGGCAGTTTAGCAGGGTGGGACGAGCAGTACTTC.

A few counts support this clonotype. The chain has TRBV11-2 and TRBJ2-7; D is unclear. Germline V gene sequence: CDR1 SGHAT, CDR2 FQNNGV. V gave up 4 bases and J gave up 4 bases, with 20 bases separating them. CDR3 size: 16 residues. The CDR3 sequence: CASSSFLGHLPYEQYF. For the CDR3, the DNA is TGTGCCAGCAGCTCTTTTTTGGGCCACCTGCCATACGAGCAGTACTTC.

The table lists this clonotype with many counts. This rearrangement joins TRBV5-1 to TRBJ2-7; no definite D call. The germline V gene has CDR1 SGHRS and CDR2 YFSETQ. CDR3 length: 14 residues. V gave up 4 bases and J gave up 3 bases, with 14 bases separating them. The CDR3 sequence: CASSPQELGYEQYF. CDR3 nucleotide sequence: TGCGCCAGCAGCCCCCAGGAGCTTGGCTACGAGCAGTACTTC.

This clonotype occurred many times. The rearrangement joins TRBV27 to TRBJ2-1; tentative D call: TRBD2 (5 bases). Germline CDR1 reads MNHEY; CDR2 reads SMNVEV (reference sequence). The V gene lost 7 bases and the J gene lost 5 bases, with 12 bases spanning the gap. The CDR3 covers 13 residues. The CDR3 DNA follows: TGTGCCAGCACCTTCGCGGGCGACAATGAGCAGTTCTTC. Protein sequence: CASTFAGDNEQFF.

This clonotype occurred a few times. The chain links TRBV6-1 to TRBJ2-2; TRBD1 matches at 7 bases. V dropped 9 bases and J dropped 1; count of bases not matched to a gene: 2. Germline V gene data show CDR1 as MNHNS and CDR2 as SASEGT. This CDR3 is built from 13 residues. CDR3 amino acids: CASRTGNTGELFF. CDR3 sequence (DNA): TGTGCCAGTCGGACAGGGAACACCGGGGAGCTGTTTTTT.

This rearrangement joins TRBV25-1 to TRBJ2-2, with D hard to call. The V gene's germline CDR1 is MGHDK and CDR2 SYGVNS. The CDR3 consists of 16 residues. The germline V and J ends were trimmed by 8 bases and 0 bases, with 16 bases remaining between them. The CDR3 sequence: CASLFPDHSNTGELFF. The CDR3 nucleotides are TGTGCCAGCCTTTTCCCGGACCACTCGAACACCGGGGAGCTGTTTTTT.

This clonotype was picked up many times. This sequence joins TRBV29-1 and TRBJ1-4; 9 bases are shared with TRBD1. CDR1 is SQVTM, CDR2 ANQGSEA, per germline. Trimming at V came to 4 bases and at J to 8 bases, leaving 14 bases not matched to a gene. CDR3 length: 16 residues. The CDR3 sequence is CSVGFVGGTGNEKLFF. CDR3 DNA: TGCAGCGTTGGCTTCGTGGGGGGGACAGGGAACGAAAAACTGTTTTTT.

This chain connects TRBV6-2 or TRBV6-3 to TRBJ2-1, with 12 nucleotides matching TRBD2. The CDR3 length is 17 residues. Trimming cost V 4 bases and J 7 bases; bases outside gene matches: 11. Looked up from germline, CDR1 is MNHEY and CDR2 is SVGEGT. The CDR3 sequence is CASSSRLAGVMANEQFF. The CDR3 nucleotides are TGTGCCAGCAGTTCAAGACTAGCGGGAGTAATGGCGAATGAGCAGTTCTTC.

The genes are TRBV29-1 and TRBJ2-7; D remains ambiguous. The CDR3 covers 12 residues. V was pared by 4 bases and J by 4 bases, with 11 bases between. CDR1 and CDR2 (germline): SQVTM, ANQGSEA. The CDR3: CSVGNTWYEQYF. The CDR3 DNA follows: TGCAGCGTTGGAAACACGTGGTACGAGCAGTACTTC.

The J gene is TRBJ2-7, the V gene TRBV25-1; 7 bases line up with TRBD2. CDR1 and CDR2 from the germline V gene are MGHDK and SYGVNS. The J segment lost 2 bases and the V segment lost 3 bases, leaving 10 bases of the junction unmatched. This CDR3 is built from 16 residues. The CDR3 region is CASSDMVASGTYEQYF. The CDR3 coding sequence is TGTGCCAGCAGTGATATGGTGGCTAGCGGAACCTACGAGCAGTACTTC.

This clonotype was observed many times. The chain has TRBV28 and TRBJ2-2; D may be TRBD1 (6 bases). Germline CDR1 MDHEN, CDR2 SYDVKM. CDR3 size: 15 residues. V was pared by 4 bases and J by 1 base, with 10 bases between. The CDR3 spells CASSSFRGNTGELFF. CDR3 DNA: TGTGCCAGCAGTTCGTTCAGGGGGAACACCGGGGAGCTGTTTTTT.

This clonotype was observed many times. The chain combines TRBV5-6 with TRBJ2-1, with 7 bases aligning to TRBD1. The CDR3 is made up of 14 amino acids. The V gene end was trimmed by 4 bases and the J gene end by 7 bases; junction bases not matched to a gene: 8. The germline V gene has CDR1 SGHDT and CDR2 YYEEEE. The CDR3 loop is CASSGTGTENEQFF. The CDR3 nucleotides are TGTGCCAGCAGCGGAACCGGGACAGAGAATGAGCAGTTCTTC. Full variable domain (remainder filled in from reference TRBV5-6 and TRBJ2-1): DAGVTQSPTHLIKTRGQQVTLRCSPKSGHDTVSWYQQALGQGPQFIFQYYEEEERQRGNFPDRFSGHQFPNYSSELNVNALLLGDSALYLCASSGTGTENEQFFGPGTRLTVL.

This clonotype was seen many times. CDR3 nucleotides: TGTGCCAGCTCACCACCGACCGTTCCTGAGCAGTTCTTC. It encodes CASSPPTVPEQFF. The chain recombines TRBV18 with TRBJ2-1; no clear D. The CDR3 extends over 13 amino acids. Trimming left V 0 bases short and J 9 bases short, with 9 bases between. Germline V gene data show CDR1 as KGHSH and CDR2 as LQKENI.

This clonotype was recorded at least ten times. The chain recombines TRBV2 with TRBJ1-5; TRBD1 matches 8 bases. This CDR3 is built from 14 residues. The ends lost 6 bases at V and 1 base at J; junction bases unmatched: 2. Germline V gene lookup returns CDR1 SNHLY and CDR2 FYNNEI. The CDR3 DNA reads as TGTGCCAGCAGGGACAGGGCCAGCAATCAGCCCCAGCATTTT. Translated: CASRDRASNQPQHF.

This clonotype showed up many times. The CDR3 sequence: CAIGSGLNTEAFF. The CDR3 coding sequence is TGTGCCATCGGAAGCGGTTTGAACACTGAAGCTTTCTTT. V gene TRBV10-3 combines with J gene TRBJ1-1; D is uncertain. In germline, CDR1 is ENHRY, CDR2 SYGVKD. The CDR3 contains 13 residues. V shed 8 bases and J shed 0 bases, with 10 bases lying between them.

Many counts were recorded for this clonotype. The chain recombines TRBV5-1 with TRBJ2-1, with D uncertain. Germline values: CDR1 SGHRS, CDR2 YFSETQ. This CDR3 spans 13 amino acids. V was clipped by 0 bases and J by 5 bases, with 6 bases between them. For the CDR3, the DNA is TGCGCCAGCAGCTTGGCCATCGACAATGAGCAGTTCTTC. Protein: CASSLAIDNEQFF.

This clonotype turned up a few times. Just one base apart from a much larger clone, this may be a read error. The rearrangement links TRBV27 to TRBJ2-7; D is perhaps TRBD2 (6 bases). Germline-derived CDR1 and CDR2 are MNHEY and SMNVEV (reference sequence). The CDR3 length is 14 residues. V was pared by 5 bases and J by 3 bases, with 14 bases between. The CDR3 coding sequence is TGTGCCAGCAGTCCTGGGGGGATCCTCTACGAGCAGTACTTC. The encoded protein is CASSPGGILYEQYF.

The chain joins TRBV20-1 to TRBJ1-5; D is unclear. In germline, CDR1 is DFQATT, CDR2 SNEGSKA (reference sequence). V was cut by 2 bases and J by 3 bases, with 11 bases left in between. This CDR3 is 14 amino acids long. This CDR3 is CSARPDNFNQPQHF. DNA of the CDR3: TGCAGTGCTAGACCTGACAACTTCAATCAGCCCCAGCATTTT.